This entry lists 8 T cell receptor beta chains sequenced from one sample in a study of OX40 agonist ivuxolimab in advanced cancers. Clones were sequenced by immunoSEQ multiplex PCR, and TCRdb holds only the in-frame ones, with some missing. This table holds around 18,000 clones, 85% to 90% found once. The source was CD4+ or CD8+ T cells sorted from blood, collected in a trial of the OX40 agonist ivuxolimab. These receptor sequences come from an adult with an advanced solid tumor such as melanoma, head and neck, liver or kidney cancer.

CDR3 bases: TGTGCCAGCAAACTATCGACTAGCGGGAGGGACATTCAGTACTTC. Translation gives CASKLSTSGRDIQYF. The chain combines TRBV28 with TRBJ2-4; 14 positions match TRBD2. The CDR3 is made up of 15 amino acids. With V trimmed by 7 bases and J by 8 bases, 7 bases remained unmatched. Germline assignment: CDR1 MDHEN and CDR2 SYDVKM.

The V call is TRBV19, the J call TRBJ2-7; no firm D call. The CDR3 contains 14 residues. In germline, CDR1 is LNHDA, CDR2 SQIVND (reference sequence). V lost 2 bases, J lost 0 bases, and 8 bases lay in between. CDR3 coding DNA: TGTGCCAGTAGTATAACGATTTCCTCCTACGAGCAGTACTTC. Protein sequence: CASSITISSYEQYF.

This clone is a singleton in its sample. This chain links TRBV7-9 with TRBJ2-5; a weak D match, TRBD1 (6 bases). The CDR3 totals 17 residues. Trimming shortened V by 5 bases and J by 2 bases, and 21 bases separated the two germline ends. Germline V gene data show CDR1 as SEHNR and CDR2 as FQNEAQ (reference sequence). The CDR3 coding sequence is TGTGCCAGCAGCACCTCACACCCGGGACAAATACAAGAGACCCAGTACTTC. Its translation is CASSTSHPGQIQETQYF.

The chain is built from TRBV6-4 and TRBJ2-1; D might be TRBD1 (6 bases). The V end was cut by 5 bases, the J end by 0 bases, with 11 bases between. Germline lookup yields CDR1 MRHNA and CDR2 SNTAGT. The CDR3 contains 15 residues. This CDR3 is CASSTEDSSYNEQFF. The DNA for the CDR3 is TGTGCCAGCAGTACGGAGGACAGCTCCTACAATGAGCAGTTCTTC.

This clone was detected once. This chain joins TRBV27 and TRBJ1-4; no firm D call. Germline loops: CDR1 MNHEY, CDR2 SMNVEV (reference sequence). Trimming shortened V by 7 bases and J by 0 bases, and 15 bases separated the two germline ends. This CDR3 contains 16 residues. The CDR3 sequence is CASTPRWSATNEKLFF. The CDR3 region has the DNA TGTGCCAGCACCCCAAGATGGTCTGCAACTAATGAAAAACTGTTTTTT. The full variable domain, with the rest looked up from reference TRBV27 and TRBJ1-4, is EAQVTQNPRYLITVTGKKLTVTCSQNMNHEYMSWYRQDPGLGLRQIYYSMNVEVTDKGDVPEGYKVSRKEKRNFPLILESPSPNQTSLYFCASTPRWSATNEKLFFGSGTQLSVL.

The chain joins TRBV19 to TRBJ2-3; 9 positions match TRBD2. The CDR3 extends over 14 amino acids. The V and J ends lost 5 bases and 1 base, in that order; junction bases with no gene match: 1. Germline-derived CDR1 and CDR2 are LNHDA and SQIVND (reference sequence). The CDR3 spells CASSVAGGTDTQYF. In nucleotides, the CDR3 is TGTGCCAGTAGTGTAGCGGGAGGCACAGATACGCAGTATTTT.

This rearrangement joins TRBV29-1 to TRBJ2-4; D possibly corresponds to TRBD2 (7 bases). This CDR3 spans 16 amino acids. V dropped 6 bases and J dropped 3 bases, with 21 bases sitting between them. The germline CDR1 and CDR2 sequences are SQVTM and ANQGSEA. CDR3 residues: CSVRGGTPIGKNIQYF. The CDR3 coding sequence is TGCAGCGTGAGGGGAGGGACACCAATTGGCAAAAACATTCAGTACTTC. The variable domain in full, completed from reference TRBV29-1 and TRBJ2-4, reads SAVISQKPSRDICQRGTSLTIQCQVDSQVTMMFWYRQQPGQSLTLIATANQGSEATYESGFVIDKFPISRPNLTFSTLTVSNMSPEDSSIYLCSVRGGTPIGKNIQYFGAGTRLSVL.

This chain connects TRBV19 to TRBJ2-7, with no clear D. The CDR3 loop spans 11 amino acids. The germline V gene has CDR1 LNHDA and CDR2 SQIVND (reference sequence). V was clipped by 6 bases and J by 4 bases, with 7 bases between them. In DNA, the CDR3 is TGTGCCAGTAGAGGTATTTACGAGCAGTACTTC. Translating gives CASRGIYEQYF.